The rows below give T cell receptor beta chains drawn from one sample of a study of patients and donors after allogeneic stem cell transplantation. TCRdb ran MiXCR on the RT-PCR reads and lists one entry per CDR3 protein. The sample carries about 160,000 distinct CDR3 sequences, 24% recorded once. Sequencing was carried out using blood, either unsorted or a sorted T cell fraction (not recorded which). The receptors derive from a human donor who was either an allogeneic HSCT recipient or a stem cell or donor lymphocyte infusion donor (not recorded which). It is not recorded whose cells these are; they may come from a transplant donor. Each CDR3 is given with its conserved first and last residue. Fields, in order: D gene, clone size, V gene, J gene, CDR3 DNA, CDR3 protein. D genes are given only for firm matches. The listing skips clone size in some rows; elsewhere it reads once, few, many or a size class.

>.|few|TRBV20-1|TRBJ2-1
TGCAGTGCACCTATACTACTAGGGGGGGCCTACAATGAGCAGTTCTTC
CSAPILLGGAYNEQFF
>.|few|TRBV7-2|TRBJ1-1
TGTGCCAGCAGCCAGACCCCCCTAACTGAAGCTTTCTTT
CASSQTPLTEAFF
>.|.|TRBV20-1|TRBJ1-1
TGCAGTGCTAAAACGGGGAACACTGAAGCTTTCTTT
CSAKTGNTEAFF
>.|.|TRBV21-1|TRBJ1-6
TGTGCCAGCAGCAAACGGACAGGGGATTCACCCCTCCACTTT
CASSKRTGDSPLHF
>TRBD1|.|TRBV7-9|TRBJ2-3
TGTGCCAGCAGCCCCCGGACAGGGGAAGAGGGGTATTTT
CASSPRTGEEGYF
>TRBD1|.|TRBV29-1|TRBJ2-1
TGCAGCGTCGGACAGGGAGTTTTCAATGAGCAGTTCTTC
CSVGQGVFNEQFF
>.|few|TRBV10-3|TRBJ1-1
TGTGCCATCAGTGGGATTGAGGGTAGATACACTGAAGCTTTCTTT
CAISGIEGRYTEAFF
>.|few|TRBV12-3/TRBV12-4|TRBJ1-1
TGTGCCAGCTTATGGTTTGGGAACACTGAAGCTTTCTTT
CASLWFGNTEAFF
>TRBD1|many|TRBV7-2|TRBJ1-5
TGTGCCAGCAGCTCGACAGGGGGTAATCAGCCCCAGCATTTT
CASSSTGGNQPQHF
>.|.|TRBV5-1|TRBJ2-1
TGCGCCAGCAGCCCGAGGGACGGCAGATACAATGAGCAGTTCTTC
CASSPRDGRYNEQFF
>.|.|TRBV20-1|TRBJ1-5
TGCAGTGCCTCGAGGGCGGATCAGCCCCAGCATTTT
CSASRADQPQHF
>.|.|TRBV5-5|TRBJ2-3
TGTGCCAGCAGCTTGGCGCCAGATACGCAGTATTTT
CASSLAPDTQYF
>TRBD1|few|TRBV5-6|TRBJ2-1
TGTGCCAGCTACCTCGGGACAGGCAACAATGAGCAGTTCTTC
CASYLGTGNNEQFF
>.|.|TRBV2|TRBJ1-5
TGTGCCAGCAGTTCCATAACGGCGAGCAATCAGCCCCAGCATTTT
CASSSITASNQPQHF
>.|once|TRBV5-1|TRBJ2-1
TGCGCCAGCAGCTTGGTTAGTGGGTTGGATGAGCAGTTCTTC
CASSLVSGLDEQFF
>.|.|TRBV5-1|TRBJ2-2
TGCGCCAGCAGCTTCGACTCGAACACCGGGGAGCTGTTTTTT
CASSFDSNTGELFF
>.|few|TRBV24-1|TRBJ2-1
TGTGCCACCAGTGATGTTTGGACATCGAATGAGCAGTTCTTC
CATSDVWTSNEQFF
>.|many|TRBV3-1|TRBJ1-5
TGTGCCAGCAGCCCGGACCATTTGGTGGATCAGCCCCAGCATTTT
CASSPDHLVDQPQHF
>TRBD2|few|TRBV11-2|TRBJ2-1
TGTGCCAGCAGTCAAGGAGGCGGGAGAATTTACAATGAGCAGTTCTTC
CASSQGGGRIYNEQFF
>.|.|TRBV20-1|TRBJ1-5
TGCAGTGCCGACCCCAGGGAAACCAATCAGCCCCAGCATTTT
CSADPRETNQPQHF
>TRBD2|few|TRBV3-1|TRBJ2-3
TGTGCCAGCAGCCAGCGGGAGGGCACAGATACGCAGTATTTT
CASSQREGTDTQYF
>TRBD1|many|TRBV6-2/TRBV6-3|TRBJ1-2
TGTGCCAGCAGTCCCAACCGGGACAGGGCGCCCTATGGCTACACCTTC
CASSPNRDRAPYGYTF
>TRBD2|few|TRBV4-2|TRBJ2-3
TGTGCCAGCAGCCAAGATTTGCGGGAGGGTAGGGATACGCAGTATTTT
CASSQDLREGRDTQYF
>TRBD2|.|TRBV20-1|TRBJ2-1
TGCAGTGCTAGACTCGCTAGCGGGGGGGCCTACAATGAGCAGTTCTTC
CSARLASGGAYNEQFF
>TRBD2|.|TRBV20-1|TRBJ2-1
TGCAGTGCCGCGGTGCGGGAGGGCCCCTACAATGAGCAGTTCTTC
CSAAVREGPYNEQFF
>TRBD1|many|TRBV29-1|TRBJ1-1
TGCAGCGTTGAACCTCGCAGGGGGCACCCGAACACTGAAGCTTTCTTT
CSVEPRRGHPNTEAFF
>TRBD1|.|TRBV18|TRBJ1-2
TGTGCCAGCTCACAAAGCGCGGGACAGGGGAACTATGGCTACACCTTC
CASSQSAGQGNYGYTF
>.|.|TRBV29-1|TRBJ2-7
TGCAGCGCCTTCGGAGGGGCGGCCTACGAGCAGTACTTC
CSAFGGAAYEQYF
>TRBD1|.|TRBV6-2/TRBV6-3|TRBJ2-7
TGTGCCAGCAGCCGCCGGACAGGGTATACCTACGAGCAGTACTTC
CASSRRTGYTYEQYF
>.|.|TRBV3-1|TRBJ2-7
TGTGCCAGCAGCCAAGACCCGGGCCTCTACGAGCAGTACTTC
CASSQDPGLYEQYF
>.|.|TRBV6-5|TRBJ2-5
TGTGCCAGCAGTTACCCAGGGAGCGAGACCCAGTACTTC
CASSYPGSETQYF
>TRBD1|few|TRBV5-1|TRBJ1-6
TGCGCCAGCAGCCCCAGGACAGGGGATTCACCCCTCCACTTT
CASSPRTGDSPLHF
>.|.|TRBV5-1|TRBJ2-7
TGCGCCAGCAGCTTGGGGGTCCTCACCTACGAGCAGTACTTC
CASSLGVLTYEQYF
>.|.|TRBV20-1|TRBJ2-7
TGCAGTGCTAGAGATCCAGGACAAACCTACGAGCAGTACTTC
CSARDPGQTYEQYF
>.|many|TRBV20-1|TRBJ1-5
TGCAGTGCTAGAGATCGTAGTTATAGCAATCAGCCCCAGCATTTT
CSARDRSYSNQPQHF
>.|few|TRBV6-5|TRBJ2-7
TGTGCCAGCACGGACCTACTCTCCTACGAGCAGTACTTC
CASTDLLSYEQYF
>TRBD2|.|TRBV11-2|TRBJ2-5
TGTGCCAGCAGTTCTCTGACCGGGACTAGCGGGAGTTTC
CASSSLTGTSGSF
>TRBD2|.|TRBV27|TRBJ2-7
TGTGCCAGCAGTTCATCCGGGACTAGCGGCGAGCAGTACTTC
CASSSSGTSGEQYF
>.|many|TRBV12-3/TRBV12-4|TRBJ1-4
TGTGCCAGCAGTTTTGGGTCCACTAATGAAAAACTGTTTTTT
CASSFGSTNEKLFF
>.|.|TRBV15|TRBJ2-1
TGTGCCACCAGCCCTCACAGACTGTTCAGCGCCCCATACAATGAGCAGTTCTTC
CATSPHRLFSAPYNEQFF
>.|few|TRBV12-5|TRBJ1-5
TGTGCTAGTGGTCCCCCCGATAGGAAAGATCAGCCCCAGCATTTT
CASGPPDRKDQPQHF
>.|few|TRBV29-1|TRBJ1-2
TGCAGCGTTGTGGAGGGTACATATGGCTACACCTTC
CSVVEGTYGYTF
>TRBD1|many|TRBV12-3/TRBV12-4|TRBJ1-1
TGTGCCAGCAGCCGACAGGGGGCTGACGCTGAAGCTTTCTTT
CASSRQGADAEAFF
>.|once|TRBV4-3|TRBJ1-3
TGCGCCAGCAGCCAAGGGCTGGCACCTGGAAACACCATATATTTT
CASSQGLAPGNTIYF
>TRBD1|few|TRBV7-3|TRBJ1-2
TGTGCCAGCAGTTCAGGGGGCCCAGGTGGCTACACCTTC
CASSSGGPGGYTF
>TRBD1|few|TRBV7-9|TRBJ1-4
TGTGCCAGCAGCTCACTGACAGGGGGATATCCTAATGAAAAACTGTTTTTT
CASSSLTGGYPNEKLFF
>.|many|TRBV5-1|TRBJ1-1
TGCGCCAGCAACCTTATGGGGAACACTGAAGCTTTCTTT
CASNLMGNTEAFF